This T cell receptor (beta chain) is drawn from a study of cytomegalovirus exposure and HLA in healthy donors. Findings and limits, study-wide: In a later analysis, TCR beta V- and J-gene trimming was associated with a missense DCLRE1C variant.

It was with 60 Vbeta and 13 Jbeta primers that the PCR ran. The repertoire was sequenced with immunoSEQ multiplex PCR; TCRdb's copy has only in-frame clones and lacks some. The data hold over 150,000 clones, with around 63% observed a single time. This clone was seen a few times. The antigen is not known. Sequencing was done on a sample of PBMCs. The sequence came from a young woman in good health and CMV-seropositive.

CDR3 protein: CAISVAGRLLNTEAFF. The CDR3 DNA follows: TGTGCCATCAGTGTTGCGGGGAGACTCCTTAACACTGAAGCTTTCTTT. The rearrangement links TRBV10-3 to TRBJ1-1; D gene unclear. Trimming took 4 bases from V and 2 from J, leaving 17 bases between them. This CDR3 has 16 residues. CDR1 and CDR2 from the germline V gene are ENHRY and SYGVKD.